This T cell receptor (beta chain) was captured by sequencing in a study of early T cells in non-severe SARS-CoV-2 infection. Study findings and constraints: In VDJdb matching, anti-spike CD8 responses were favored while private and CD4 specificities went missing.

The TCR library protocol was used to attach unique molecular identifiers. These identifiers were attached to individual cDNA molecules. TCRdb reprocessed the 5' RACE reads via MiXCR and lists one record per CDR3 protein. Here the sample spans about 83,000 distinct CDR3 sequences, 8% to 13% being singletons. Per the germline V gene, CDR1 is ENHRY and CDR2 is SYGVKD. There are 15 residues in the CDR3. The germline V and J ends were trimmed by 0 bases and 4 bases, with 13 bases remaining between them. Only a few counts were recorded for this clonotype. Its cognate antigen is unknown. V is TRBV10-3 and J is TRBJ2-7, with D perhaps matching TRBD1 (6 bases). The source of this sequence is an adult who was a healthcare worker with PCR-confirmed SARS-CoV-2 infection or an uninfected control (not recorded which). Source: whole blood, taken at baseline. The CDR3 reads CAISESDAGVYEQYF. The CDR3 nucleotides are TGTGCCATCAGTGAGTCAGACGCAGGGGTTTACGAGCAGTACTTC.